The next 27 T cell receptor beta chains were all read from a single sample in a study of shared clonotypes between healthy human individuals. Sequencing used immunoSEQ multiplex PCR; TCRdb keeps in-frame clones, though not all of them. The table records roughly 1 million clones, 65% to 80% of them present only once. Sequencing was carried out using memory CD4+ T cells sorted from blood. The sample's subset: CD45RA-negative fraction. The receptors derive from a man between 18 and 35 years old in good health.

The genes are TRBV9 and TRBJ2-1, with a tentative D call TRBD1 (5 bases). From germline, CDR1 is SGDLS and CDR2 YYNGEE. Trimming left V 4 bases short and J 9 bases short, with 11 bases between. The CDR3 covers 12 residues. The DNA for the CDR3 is TGTGCCAGCAGCTTGACAGCAGGTGAGCAGTTCTTC. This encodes CASSLTAGEQFF.

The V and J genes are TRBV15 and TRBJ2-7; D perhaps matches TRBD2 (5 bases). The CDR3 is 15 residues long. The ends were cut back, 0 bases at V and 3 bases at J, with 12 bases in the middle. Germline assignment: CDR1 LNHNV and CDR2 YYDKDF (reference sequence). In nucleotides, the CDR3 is TGTGCCACCAGCAGAGATCGGGCCCGGGGCTACGAGCAGTACTTC. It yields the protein CATSRDRARGYEQYF.

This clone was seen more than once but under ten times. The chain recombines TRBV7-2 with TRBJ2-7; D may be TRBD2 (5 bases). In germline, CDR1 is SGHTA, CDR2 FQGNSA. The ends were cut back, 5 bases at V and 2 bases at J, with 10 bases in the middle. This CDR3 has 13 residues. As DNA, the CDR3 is TGTGCCAGCAGCCGTAGCGTGGCCTACGAGCAGTACTTC. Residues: CASSRSVAYEQYF.

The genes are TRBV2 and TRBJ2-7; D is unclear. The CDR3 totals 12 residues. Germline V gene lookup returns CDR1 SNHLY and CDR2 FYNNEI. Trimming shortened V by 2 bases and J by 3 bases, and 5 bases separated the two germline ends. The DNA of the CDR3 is TGTGCCAGCAGTGAACTAATCTACGAGCAGTACTTC. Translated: CASSELIYEQYF. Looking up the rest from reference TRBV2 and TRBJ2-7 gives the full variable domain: EPEVTQTPSHQVTQMGQEVILRCVPISNHLYFYWYRQILGQKVEFLVSFYNNEISEKSEIFDDQFSVERPDGSNFTLKIRSTKLEDSAMYFCASSELIYEQYFGPGTRLTVT.

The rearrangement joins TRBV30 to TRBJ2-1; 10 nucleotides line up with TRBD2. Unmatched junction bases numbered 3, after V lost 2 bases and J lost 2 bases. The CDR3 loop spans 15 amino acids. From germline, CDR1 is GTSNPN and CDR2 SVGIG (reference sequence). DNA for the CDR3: TGTGCCTGGAGTTGGACTAGCGGAACCTACAATGAGCAGTTCTTC. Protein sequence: CAWSWTSGTYNEQFF.

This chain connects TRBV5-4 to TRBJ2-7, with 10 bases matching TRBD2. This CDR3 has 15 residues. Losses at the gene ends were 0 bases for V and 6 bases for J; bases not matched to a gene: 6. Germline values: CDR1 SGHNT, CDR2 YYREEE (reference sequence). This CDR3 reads CASSLGSSGSREQYF. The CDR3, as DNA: TGTGCCAGCAGCTTGGGGTCTAGCGGGAGTCGCGAGCAGTACTTC. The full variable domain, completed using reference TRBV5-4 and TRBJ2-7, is ETGVTQSPTHLIKTRGQQVTLRCSSQSGHNTVSWYQQALGQGPQFIFQYYREEENGRGNFPPRFSGLQFPNYSSELNVNALELDDSALYLCASSLGSSGSREQYFGPGTRLTVT.

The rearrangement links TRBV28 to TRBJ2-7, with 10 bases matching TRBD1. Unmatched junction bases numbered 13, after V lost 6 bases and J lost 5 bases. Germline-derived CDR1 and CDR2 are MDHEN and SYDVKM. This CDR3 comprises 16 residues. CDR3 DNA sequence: TGTGCCAGCAGGCCCCAGAGGGGACAGGGGTTCCACGAGCAGTACTTC. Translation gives CASRPQRGQGFHEQYF. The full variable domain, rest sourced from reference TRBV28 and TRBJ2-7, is DVKVTQSSRYLVKRTGEKVFLECVQDMDHENMFWYRQDPGLGLRLIYFSYDVKMKEKGDIPEGYSVSREKKERFSLILESASTNQTSMYLCASRPQRGQGFHEQYFGPGTRLTVT.

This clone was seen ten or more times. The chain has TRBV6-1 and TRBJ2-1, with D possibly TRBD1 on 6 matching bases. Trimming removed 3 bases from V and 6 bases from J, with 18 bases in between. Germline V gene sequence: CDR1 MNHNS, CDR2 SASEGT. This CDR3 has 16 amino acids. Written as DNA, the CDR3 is TGTGCCAGCAGTGAGTCAGGGACAACCGTCCGCAATGAGCAGTTCTTC. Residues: CASSESGTTVRNEQFF.

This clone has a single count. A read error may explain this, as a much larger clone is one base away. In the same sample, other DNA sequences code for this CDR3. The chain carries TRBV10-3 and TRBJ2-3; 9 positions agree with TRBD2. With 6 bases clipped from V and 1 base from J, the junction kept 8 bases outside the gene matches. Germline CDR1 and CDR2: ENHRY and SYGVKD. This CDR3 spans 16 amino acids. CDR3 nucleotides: TGTGCCATCAGGGCTAGTAGCGGGGGCCGCACAGATACGCAGTATTTT. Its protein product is CAIRASSGGRTDTQYF.

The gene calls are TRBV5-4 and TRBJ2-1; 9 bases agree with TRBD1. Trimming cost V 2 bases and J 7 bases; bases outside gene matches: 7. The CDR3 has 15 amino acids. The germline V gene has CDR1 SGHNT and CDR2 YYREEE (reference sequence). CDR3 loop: CASSLGGTGPNEQFF. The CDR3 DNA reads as TGTGCCAGCAGCTTAGGTGGGACAGGGCCAAATGAGCAGTTCTTC.

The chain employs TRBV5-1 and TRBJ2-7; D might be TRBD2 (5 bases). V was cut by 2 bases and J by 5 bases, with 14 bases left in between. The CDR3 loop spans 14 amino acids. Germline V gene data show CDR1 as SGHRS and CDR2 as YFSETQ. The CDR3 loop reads CASSFLSDGHEQYF. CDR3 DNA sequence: TGCGCCAGCAGCTTTCTTAGCGATGGACACGAGCAGTACTTC.

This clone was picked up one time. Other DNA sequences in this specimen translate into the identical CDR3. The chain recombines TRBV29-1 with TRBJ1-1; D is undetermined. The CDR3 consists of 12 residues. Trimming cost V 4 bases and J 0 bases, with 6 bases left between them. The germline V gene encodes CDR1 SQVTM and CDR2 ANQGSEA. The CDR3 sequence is CSVGRMNTEAFF. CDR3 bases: TGCAGCGTTGGGCGGATGAACACTGAAGCTTTCTTT.

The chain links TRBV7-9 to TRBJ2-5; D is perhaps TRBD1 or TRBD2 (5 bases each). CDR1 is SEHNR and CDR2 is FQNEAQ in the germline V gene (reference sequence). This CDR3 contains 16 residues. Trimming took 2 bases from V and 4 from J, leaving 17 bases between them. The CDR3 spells CASSLMRGRDVETQYF. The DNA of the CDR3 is TGTGCCAGCAGCTTAATGAGGGGTCGGGACGTAGAGACCCAGTACTTC.

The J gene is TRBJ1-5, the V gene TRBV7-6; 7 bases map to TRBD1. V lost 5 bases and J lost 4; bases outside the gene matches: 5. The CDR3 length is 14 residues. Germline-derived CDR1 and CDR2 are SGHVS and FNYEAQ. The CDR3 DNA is TGTGCCAGCAGCCCGGGGACAGCAAATCAGCCCCAGCATTTT. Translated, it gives CASSPGTANQPQHF.

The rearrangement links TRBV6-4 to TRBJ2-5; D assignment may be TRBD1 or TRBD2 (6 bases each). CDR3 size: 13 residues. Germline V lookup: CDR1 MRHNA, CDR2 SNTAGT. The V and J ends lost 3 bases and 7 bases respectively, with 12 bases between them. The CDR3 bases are TGTGCCAGCAGTGATCAACAGGGAGGGACCCAGTACTTC. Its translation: CASSDQQGGTQYF.

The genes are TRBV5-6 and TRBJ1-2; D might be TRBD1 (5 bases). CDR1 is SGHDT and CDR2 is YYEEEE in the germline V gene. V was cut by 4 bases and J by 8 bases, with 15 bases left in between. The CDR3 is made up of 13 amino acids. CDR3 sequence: CASSPGAEDGYTF. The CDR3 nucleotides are TGTGCCAGCAGCCCTGGGGCAGAGGACGGCTACACCTTC.

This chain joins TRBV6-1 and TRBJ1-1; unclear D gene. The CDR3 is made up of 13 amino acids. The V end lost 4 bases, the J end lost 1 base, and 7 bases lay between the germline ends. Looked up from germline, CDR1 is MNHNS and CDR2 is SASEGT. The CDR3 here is CASSVFPNTEAFF. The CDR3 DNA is TGTGCCAGCAGTGTCTTCCCGAACACTGAAGCTTTCTTT.

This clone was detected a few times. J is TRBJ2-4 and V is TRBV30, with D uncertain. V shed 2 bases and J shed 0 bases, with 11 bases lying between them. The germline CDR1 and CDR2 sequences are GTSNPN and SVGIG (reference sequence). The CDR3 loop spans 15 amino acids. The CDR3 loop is CAWSRNSLAKNIQYF. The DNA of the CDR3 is TGTGCCTGGAGTAGGAACTCTTTAGCCAAAAACATTCAGTACTTC. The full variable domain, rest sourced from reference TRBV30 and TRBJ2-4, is SQTIHQWPATLVQPVGSPLSLECTVEGTSNPNLYWYRQAAGRGLQLLFYSVGIGQISSEVPQNLSASRPQDRQFILSSKKLLLSDSGFYLCAWSRNSLAKNIQYFGAGTRLSVL.

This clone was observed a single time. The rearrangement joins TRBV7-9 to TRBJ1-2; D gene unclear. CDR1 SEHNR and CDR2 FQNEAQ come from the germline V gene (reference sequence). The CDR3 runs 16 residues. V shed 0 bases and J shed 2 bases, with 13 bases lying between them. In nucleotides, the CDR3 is TGTGCCAGCAGCTTAGCGTTGGCACAGAAAAACTATGGCTACACCTTC. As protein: CASSLALAQKNYGYTF.

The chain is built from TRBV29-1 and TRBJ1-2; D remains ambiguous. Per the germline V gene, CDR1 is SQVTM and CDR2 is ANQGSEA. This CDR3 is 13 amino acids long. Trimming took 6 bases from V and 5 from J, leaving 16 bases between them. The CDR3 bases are TGCAGCGTAGCATTAACCGACGGGTATGGCTACACCTTC. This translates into CSVALTDGYGYTF.

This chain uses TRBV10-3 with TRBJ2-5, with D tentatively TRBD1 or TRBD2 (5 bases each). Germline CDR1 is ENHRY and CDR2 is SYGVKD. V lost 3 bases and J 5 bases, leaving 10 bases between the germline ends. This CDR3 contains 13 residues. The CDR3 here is CAISEGTLETQYF. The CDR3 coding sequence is TGTGCCATCAGTGAAGGGACCCTTGAGACCCAGTACTTC.

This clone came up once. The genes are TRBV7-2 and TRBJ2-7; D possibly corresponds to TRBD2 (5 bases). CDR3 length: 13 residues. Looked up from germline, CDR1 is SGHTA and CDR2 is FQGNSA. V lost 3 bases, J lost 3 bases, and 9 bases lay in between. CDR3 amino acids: CASSFRENYEQYF. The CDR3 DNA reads TGTGCCAGCAGCTTCCGGGAAAACTACGAGCAGTACTTC.

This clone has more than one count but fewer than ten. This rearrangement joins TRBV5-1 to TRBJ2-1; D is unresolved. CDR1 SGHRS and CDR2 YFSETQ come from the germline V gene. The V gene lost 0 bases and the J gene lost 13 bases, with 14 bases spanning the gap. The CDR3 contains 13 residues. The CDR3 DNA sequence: TGCGCCAGCAGCTTGGTGCAGCCTGCTGTACAGTTCTTC. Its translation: CASSLVQPAVQFF.

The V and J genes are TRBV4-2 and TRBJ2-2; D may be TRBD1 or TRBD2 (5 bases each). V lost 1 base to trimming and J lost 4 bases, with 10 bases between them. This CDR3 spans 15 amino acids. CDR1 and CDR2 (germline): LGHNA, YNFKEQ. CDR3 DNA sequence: TGTGCCAGCAGCCAAGGAGCAGGGAGCACCGGGGAGCTGTTTTTT. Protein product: CASSQGAGSTGELFF.

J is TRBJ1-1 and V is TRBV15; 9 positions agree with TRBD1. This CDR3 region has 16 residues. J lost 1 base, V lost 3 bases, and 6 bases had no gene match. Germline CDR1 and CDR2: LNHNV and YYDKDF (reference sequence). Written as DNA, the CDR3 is TGTGCCACCAGCAGCACAGGGGGCTGGGAGAACACTGAAGCTTTCTTT. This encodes CATSSTGGWENTEAFF.

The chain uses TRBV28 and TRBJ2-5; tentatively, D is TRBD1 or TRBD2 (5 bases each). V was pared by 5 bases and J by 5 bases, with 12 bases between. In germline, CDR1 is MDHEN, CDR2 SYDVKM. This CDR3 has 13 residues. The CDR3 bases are TGTGCCAGCAGTCCCCGGTGGGGGGAGACCCAGTACTTC. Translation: CASSPRWGETQYF.

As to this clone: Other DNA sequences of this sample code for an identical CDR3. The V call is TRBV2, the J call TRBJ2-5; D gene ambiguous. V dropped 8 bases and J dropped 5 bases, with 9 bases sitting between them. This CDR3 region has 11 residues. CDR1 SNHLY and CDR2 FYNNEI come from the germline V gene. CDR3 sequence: CASSLVETQYF. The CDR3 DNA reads TGTGCCAGCTCTTTGGTGGAGACCCAGTACTTC.